These 21 T cell receptor beta chains were all obtained from the same sample, sequenced in a study of blood T cell repertoires in COVID-19 (dated by TCRdb to about 2020). The library was made by the immunoSEQ multiplex PCR assay. TCRdb's version of the immuneACCESS table is confined to in-frame rearrangements and falls short of the full clone set. An unresolved V gene accounts for under half of the shortfall where checked; the remainder is of unknown origin. The sample table contains under 100,000 clones; only one count was recorded for around four fifths of them. The ten largest clones take up 12% of the sample. Sequencing was done on a sample of peripheral blood. The receptors were sampled from a woman between 65 and 79 years old with active or convalescent COVID-19.

J is TRBJ2-3 and V is TRBV4-3, with D perhaps TRBD1 (6 bases). This CDR3 is 17 amino acids long. Trimming removed 0 bases at V and 1 base at J, with 14 bases between. The germline CDR1 and CDR2 sequences are LGHNA and YSLEER. The CDR3 sequence: CASSQEFYQGRTDTQYF. CDR3 coding DNA: TGCGCCAGCAGCCAAGAGTTTTATCAGGGGCGCACAGATACGCAGTATTTT.

V and J are TRBV7-9 and TRBJ1-3; no clear D. V was cut by 5 bases and J by 1 base, with 12 bases left in between. Germline assignment: CDR1 SEHNR and CDR2 FQNEAQ (reference sequence). CDR3 length: 15 amino acids. Here the CDR3 reads CASSRTGSSGNTIYF. The CDR3 DNA follows: TGTGCCAGCAGCCGGACGGGATCTTCTGGAAACACCATATATTTT.

The CDR3 region has the DNA TGTGCCAGCAGCTACGGGACAGGGGGCTACGAGCAGTACTTC. Its translation: CASSYGTGGYEQYF. The rearrangement uses TRBV3-1 (or the pseudogene TRBV3-2) and TRBJ2-7; 11 bases align to TRBD1. Losses at the gene ends were 5 bases for V and 3 bases for J; bases not matched to a gene: 3. In germline, CDR1 is LGHDT, CDR2 YNNKEL (reference sequence). The CDR3 has 14 residues.

The V gene is TRBV6-6, the J gene TRBJ2-1; 11 bases agree with TRBD1. CDR1 is MNHNY, CDR2 SVGAGI, per germline (reference sequence). The CDR3 has 14 amino acids. Unmatched junction bases numbered 5, after V lost 6 bases and J lost 7 bases. The CDR3: CASRGTGGLNEQFF. The CDR3 DNA reads TGTGCCAGCAGGGGGACAGGGGGTTTGAATGAGCAGTTCTTC.

The V call is TRBV25-1, the J call TRBJ1-2; D is unclear. V lost 6 bases, J lost 2 bases, and 13 bases lay in between. CDR1 is MGHDK and CDR2 is SYGVNS in the germline V gene. CDR3 length: 14 amino acids. As DNA, the CDR3 is TGTGCCAGCAGATCGACGGGTGGAAACTATGGCTACACCTTC. This gives the protein CASRSTGGNYGYTF.

The rearrangement links TRBV27 to TRBJ2-6; 8 nucleotides align to TRBD1. V gave up 4 bases and J gave up 2 bases; unmatched junction bases: 10. CDR1 MNHEY and CDR2 SMNVEV come from the germline V gene (reference sequence). The CDR3 contains 18 residues. CDR3 sequence: CASSSLGTGLPGANVLTF. In DNA form, the CDR3 reads TGTGCCAGCAGTTCCCTCGGGACAGGTCTACCTGGGGCCAACGTCCTGACTTTC.

V usage is TRBV20-1 and J usage is TRBJ2-3; TRBD2 agrees at 8 bases. CDR1 is DFQATT and CDR2 is SNEGSKA in the germline V gene (reference sequence). CDR3 size: 15 residues. With V trimmed by 3 bases and J by 8 bases, 13 bases remained unmatched. CDR3 DNA sequence: TGCAGTGCTAGTGCTGGTTCCGGGGGGGCCGGTACGCAGTATTTT. It translates to CSASAGSGGAGTQYF.

The chain uses TRBV3-1 (or the pseudogene TRBV3-2) and TRBJ2-3, with 8 bases lining up with TRBD1. Germline V CDR1 and CDR2: LGHDT, YNNKEL (reference sequence). Trimming at V came to 1 base and at J to 6 bases, leaving 6 bases not matched to a gene. The CDR3 loop spans 15 amino acids. The CDR3 protein is CASSQGQGLQDTQYF. The CDR3 DNA follows: TGTGCCAGCAGCCAAGGACAGGGGCTGCAGGATACGCAGTATTTT.

The chain combines TRBV28 with TRBJ2-2; TRBD2 might be the D (7 bases). Trimming cost V 6 bases and J 2 bases, with 13 bases left between them. The CDR3 length is 15 residues. Per germline, CDR1 MDHEN and CDR2 SYDVKM. The CDR3 DNA reads TGTGCCAGCAGAAAAAGGGGGGGAAACACCGGGGAGCTGTTTTTT. Translating it yields CASRKRGGNTGELFF.

The chain employs TRBV18 and TRBJ2-2; 8 nucleotides line up with TRBD1. Germline CDR1 is KGHSH and CDR2 is LQKENI. The CDR3 sequence is 17 residues long. With 1 base clipped from V and 2 bases from J, the junction kept 6 bases outside the gene matches. CDR3: CASSPQRQGSNTGELFF. The CDR3 bases are TGTGCCAGCTCACCACAGCGACAGGGGTCTAACACCGGGGAGCTGTTTTTT.

V gene TRBV2 combines with J gene TRBJ2-1, with TRBD1 as a possible D gene (6 bases). CDR3 size: 14 residues. Germline CDR1 SNHLY, CDR2 FYNNEI. Trimming cost V 3 bases and J 4 bases, with 10 bases left between them. The CDR3 sequence is CASSEGASYNEQFF. CDR3 nucleotide sequence: TGTGCCAGCAGTGAGGGGGCAAGTTACAATGAGCAGTTCTTC. The whole variable domain, filled in from reference TRBV2 and TRBJ2-1, reads EPEVTQTPSHQVTQMGQEVILRCVPISNHLYFYWYRQILGQKVEFLVSFYNNEISEKSEIFDDQFSVERPDGSNFTLKIRSTKLEDSAMYFCASSEGASYNEQFFGPGTRLTVL.

DNA of the CDR3: TGCAGCGTCGCGGGAGGCTTGGGGTTTGGGGGCACAGATACGCAGTATTTT. Translation: CSVAGGLGFGGTDTQYF. The chain is built from TRBV29-1 and TRBJ2-3, with TRBD2 matching over 8 bases. Trimming took 6 bases from V and 1 from J; bases not matched to a gene: 15. This CDR3 is built from 17 residues. Germline assignment: CDR1 SQVTM and CDR2 ANQGSEA.

The chain couples TRBV15 to TRBJ2-1, with a possible D match to TRBD2 (5 bases). The CDR3 spans 13 residues. Between the trimmed V and J ends, which lost 8 bases and 5 bases, there was a span of 13 bases. CDR1 and CDR2 from the germline V gene are LNHNV and YYDKDF (reference sequence). The CDR3 DNA sequence: TGTGCCACCTCCTCGGAGGCAGACAATGAGCAGTTCTTC. This gives the protein CATSSEADNEQFF.

V is TRBV6-2 or TRBV6-3 and J is TRBJ2-3; 14 bases align to TRBD2. CDR1 is MNHEY, CDR2 SVGEGT, per germline. CDR3 size: 16 residues. V was pared by 2 bases and J by 9 bases, with 7 bases of the junction left unmatched. CDR3 sequence (DNA): TGTGCCAGCAGTTACGGACTAGCGGGGGGCCGGGAGACGCAGTATTTT. It translates to CASSYGLAGGRETQYF.

The V and J genes are TRBV28 and TRBJ1-1; D gene uncertain. V dropped 3 bases and J dropped 4 bases, with 12 bases sitting between them. The V gene's germline CDR1 is MDHEN and CDR2 SYDVKM. The CDR3 is 14 amino acids. CDR3 region: CASSFSLGVTEAFF. In nucleotides, the CDR3 is TGTGCCAGCAGTTTCTCCCTCGGGGTCACTGAAGCTTTCTTT.

This clone was seen a few times. This chain joins TRBV20-1 and TRBJ1-5, with 7 bases aligning to TRBD1. The V segment lost 3 bases and the J segment 4 bases; nucleotides outside the gene matches: 6. This CDR3 has 14 residues. Germline values: CDR1 DFQATT, CDR2 SNEGSKA (reference sequence). CDR3 in DNA: TGCAGTGCTAGTGCCCCGACAGGGAATCAGCCCCAGCATTTT. It codes for CSASAPTGNQPQHF.

This chain connects TRBV7-2 to TRBJ2-5; 9 bases match TRBD2. Germline V lookup: CDR1 SGHTA, CDR2 FQGNSA. The CDR3 totals 15 residues. J lost 4 bases, V lost 3 bases, and 6 bases had no gene match. CDR3 DNA sequence: TGTGCCAGCAGCTTTCAGCGGGGGGAAGGAGAGACCCAGTACTTC. It encodes CASSFQRGEGETQYF.

The V gene is TRBV10-2, the J gene TRBJ1-1, with D perhaps matching TRBD1 (6 bases). The CDR3 runs 14 residues. CDR1 WSHSY and CDR2 SAAADI come from the germline V gene. Trimming removed 6 bases from V and 0 bases from J, with 11 bases in between. CDR3 nucleotide sequence: TGCGCCAGCAGCGCAGGGGAATTGAACACTGAAGCTTTCTTT. Translating gives CASSAGELNTEAFF.

CDR3 protein: CASSSINGGYGYTF. The CDR3, as DNA: TGTGCCAGCAGCTCGATAAACGGGGGGTATGGCTACACCTTC. The chain carries TRBV7-8 and TRBJ1-2; the D gene is possibly TRBD1 (5 bases). CDR3 size: 14 residues. CDR1 SGHVS and CDR2 FQNEAQ come from the germline V gene. Trimming stripped 4 bases from V and 5 bases from J, with 14 bases between.

The chain recombines TRBV18 with TRBJ1-1; tentatively, D is TRBD1 (6 bases). Germline CDR1 KGHSH, CDR2 LQKENI. This CDR3 spans 13 amino acids. V was shortened by 6 bases and J by 6 bases, with 14 bases between the two germline ends. The CDR3, as DNA: TGTGCCAGCTCCCACACCAGGGGAGCTGAAGCTTTCTTT. Translating it yields CASSHTRGAEAFF. Looking up the rest from reference TRBV18 and TRBJ1-1 gives the full variable domain: NAGVMQNPRHLVRRRGQEARLRCSPMKGHSHVYWYRQLPEEGLKFMVYLQKENIIDESGMPKERFSAEFPKEGPSILRIQQVVRGDSAAYFCASSHTRGAEAFFGQGTRLTVV.

This clone came up a few times. The chain carries TRBV7-2 and TRBJ2-1, with D uncertain. The CDR3 totals 12 residues. Germline assignment: CDR1 SGHTA and CDR2 FQGNSA. The ends were cut back, 7 bases at V and 7 bases at J, with 11 bases in the middle. CDR3 region: CASTLRGNEQFF. The CDR3 nucleotides read TGTGCCAGCACCCTACGAGGTAATGAGCAGTTCTTC.